Given below is one T cell receptor beta chain in context. This table comes from immunoSEQ multiplex PCR, and its TCRdb copy is limited to in-frame clones, with some not included. The table records around 460,000 clones, 80% to 90% of them present only once. CDR1 and CDR2 (germline): KGHSH, LQKENI. V lost 6 bases, J lost 4 bases, and 6 bases stayed unmatched. CDR3 length equals 14 residues. The data derive from a study of blood T cell repertoires in COVID-19. Followed longitudinally, the Seattle patients had been enrolled during active infection. The clonotype was recovered from a man aged 18 to 29 with COVID-19, enrolled during active disease. The gene calls are TRBV18 and TRBJ1-1; 9 bases agree with TRBD1. The sample was peripheral blood. CDR3 DNA sequence: TGTGCCAGCTCGCGTGACAGGGGGGCCACTGAAGCTTTCTTT. Its translation: CASSRDRGATEAFF.